This T cell receptor beta chain derives from a study of blood T cell repertoires in COVID-19. Study-wide context: Acute and convalescent COVID-19 specimens originated in the United States, Italy and Spain. T cells, B-cell-depleted T cells, or PBMCs provided the cDNA or gDNA that served as material.

Per the authors' pipeline: How many nucleated cells were present was estimated from reference gene primer amplification. Profiled with immunoSEQ multiplex PCR; TCRdb holds only in-frame clones, not every one. V, J and clone size reflect that table, while D and trimming were determined from the DNA. The data hold roughly 200,000 clones, with approximately 86% observed a single time. The CDR3 is 12 amino acids. Unmatched junction bases numbered 1, after V lost 6 bases and J lost 5 bases. CDR1 and CDR2 from the germline V gene are SNHLY and FYNNEI. The origin of this receptor is a man aged 55 to 69 with acute or convalescent COVID-19. V and J are TRBV2 and TRBJ2-3; TRBD1 aligns across 8 bases. Sequenced material: peripheral blood. CDR3 DNA sequence: TGTGCCAGCAGAACAGGGGGAGATACGCAGTATTTT. Protein sequence: CASRTGGDTQYF.